Presented here are 25 T cell receptor beta chains from one specimen sequenced in a study of blood T cell repertoires in COVID-19. TCRdb's table, derived via immunoSEQ multiplex PCR, lists solely in-frame clones and lacks some. The table has 200,000 to 250,000 clones, around 89% seen once; the top ten hold under 3.5%. Sequencing was performed on peripheral blood. These receptors were obtained from a man aged 30-40 years with COVID-19, enrolled during active disease.

The chain recombines TRBV15 with TRBJ2-3; TRBD1 agrees at 12 bases. V dropped 5 bases and J dropped 6; count of bases not matched to a gene: 6. The CDR3 consists of 15 residues. The germline gives CDR1 LNHNV, CDR2 YYDKDF (reference sequence). CDR3 sequence (DNA): TGTGCCACCAGCGTGGGACAGGGGGCTTCGGATACGCAGTATTTT. Amino acids: CATSVGQGASDTQYF.

This chain connects TRBV19 to TRBJ2-7, with D possibly TRBD1 on 5 matching bases. This CDR3 spans 12 amino acids. Germline CDR1 reads LNHDA; CDR2 reads SQIVND (reference sequence). The V end was cut by 7 bases, the J end by 4 bases, with 11 bases between. The CDR3 protein is CASTSKGYEQYF. In DNA, the CDR3 is TGTGCCAGTACCTCAAAGGGGTACGAGCAGTACTTC.

The chain employs TRBV25-1 and TRBJ1-4, with D perhaps TRBD1 (6 bases). V lost 2 bases and J 8 bases, leaving 12 bases between the germline ends. The CDR3 is 14 residues long. Germline V CDR1 and CDR2: MGHDK, SYGVNS. The DNA of the CDR3 is TGTGCCAGCAGTGAACTAGGGGGGGACGAAAAACTGTTTTTT. This sequence encodes CASSELGGDEKLFF.

CDR3 coding DNA: TGTGCCAGCAGCTACGGGACAGGGAACACCGGGGAGCTGTTTTTT. Encoded protein: CASSYGTGNTGELFF. The genes are TRBV6-5 and TRBJ2-2; the match to TRBD1 covers 8 bases. The CDR3 extends over 15 amino acids. CDR1 MNHEY and CDR2 SVGAGI come from the germline V gene. With V trimmed by 6 bases and J by 1 base, 4 bases remained unmatched.

The gene calls are TRBV15 and TRBJ1-2; D not resolved. CDR3 size: 12 residues. CDR1 LNHNV and CDR2 YYDKDF come from the germline V gene (reference sequence). Trimming took 5 bases from V and 0 from J, leaving 4 bases between them. CDR3 sequence: CATSQANYGYTF. For the CDR3, the DNA is TGTGCCACCAGCCAGGCTAACTATGGCTACACCTTC.

This chain uses TRBV5-1 with TRBJ1-1, with D possibly TRBD1 on 6 matching bases. This CDR3 region has 15 residues. Looked up from germline, CDR1 is SGHRS and CDR2 is YFSETQ. V was clipped by 4 bases and J by 3 bases, with 16 bases between them. The CDR3: CASSRGGAGDTEAFF. CDR3 coding DNA: TGCGCCAGCAGCCGCGGGGGGGCTGGAGACACTGAAGCTTTCTTT. The variable domain in full, completed from reference TRBV5-1 and TRBJ1-1, reads KAGVTQTPRYLIKTRGQQVTLSCSPISGHRSVSWYQQTPGQGLQFLFEYFSETQRNKGNFPGRFSGRQFSNSRSEMNVSTLELGDSALYLCASSRGGAGDTEAFFGQGTRLTVV.

The V gene is TRBV30, the J gene TRBJ2-2, with D maybe TRBD2 (6 bases). Trimming stripped 3 bases from V and 8 bases from J, with 13 bases between. CDR3 size: 13 residues. CDR1 and CDR2 from the germline V gene are GTSNPN and SVGIG (reference sequence). CDR3 nucleotides: TGTGCCTGGAGACGACTAGGCCCGGGGGAGCTGTTTTTT. This codes for CAWRRLGPGELFF.

This chain connects TRBV2 to TRBJ2-7, with D hard to call. V lost 6 bases and J 3 bases, leaving 9 bases between the germline ends. In germline, CDR1 is SNHLY, CDR2 FYNNEI. The CDR3 length is 12 residues. CDR3 coding DNA: TGTGCCAGCAGACCCGACTTCTACGAGCAGTACTTC. Residues: CASRPDFYEQYF. The entire variable domain, with the rest obtained from reference TRBV2 and TRBJ2-7, is as follows: EPEVTQTPSHQVTQMGQEVILRCVPISNHLYFYWYRQILGQKVEFLVSFYNNEISEKSEIFDDQFSVERPDGSNFTLKIRSTKLEDSAMYFCASRPDFYEQYFGPGTRLTVT.

The genes are TRBV6-2 or TRBV6-3 and TRBJ2-1, with D unresolved. Trimming took 5 bases from V and 4 from J, leaving 15 bases between them. The CDR3 totals 15 residues. Germline V CDR1 and CDR2: MNHEY, SVGEGT. CDR3 nucleotide sequence: TGTGCCAGCAGTCCCCAACAAGCGCGGTACAATGAGCAGTTCTTC. Its translation is CASSPQQARYNEQFF.

This clone appeared a single time. This chain links TRBV6-6 with TRBJ2-7, with 7 bases matching TRBD1. The germline V gene has CDR1 MNHNY and CDR2 SVGAGI (reference sequence). The CDR3 length is 14 residues. Losses at the gene ends were 5 bases for V and 1 base for J; bases not matched to a gene: 5. The CDR3 bases are TGTGCCAGCAGTAACCCGGGACAGTCCTACGAGCAGTACTTC. This codes for CASSNPGQSYEQYF.

This clone was observed a single time. The chain employs TRBV5-4 and TRBJ1-1; D remains ambiguous. V was cut by 4 bases and J by 7 bases, with 11 bases left in between. The CDR3 runs to 12 residues. Germline loops: CDR1 SGHNT, CDR2 YYREEE (reference sequence). This CDR3 is CASSPGRSEAFF. The DNA for the CDR3 is TGTGCCAGCAGCCCGGGGAGGAGTGAAGCTTTCTTT.

This chain connects TRBV30 to TRBJ2-7; D ambiguous. The CDR3 is 12 amino acids. Germline V lookup: CDR1 GTSNPN, CDR2 SVGIG (reference sequence). V was clipped by 5 bases and J by 3 bases, with 11 bases between them. The DNA for the CDR3 is TGTGCCTGGGCCGGCGGCCTCTACGAGCAGTACTTC. It codes for CAWAGGLYEQYF.

The gene calls are TRBV5-5 and TRBJ2-1, with 9 bases matching TRBD1. After removal of 4 bases from V and 8 bases from J, the junction contained 7 bases not matched to a gene. The CDR3 is 14 residues long. The germline CDR1 and CDR2 sequences are SGHKS and YYEKEE (reference sequence). CDR3 amino acids: CASSPGQGFDEQFF. The CDR3 DNA follows: TGTGCCAGCAGCCCGGGACAGGGTTTCGATGAGCAGTTCTTC.

This sequence joins TRBV5-1 and TRBJ2-3; 8 nucleotides match TRBD2. The CDR3 is 16 residues long. The trim removed 4 bases at V and 2 bases at J, leaving 9 bases unmatched. CDR1 is SGHRS and CDR2 is YFSETQ in the germline V gene. This CDR3 is CASSREGSGVTDTQYF. Written as DNA, the CDR3 is TGCGCCAGCAGCCGGGAGGGTAGCGGGGTCACAGATACGCAGTATTTT.

This chain links TRBV6-5 with TRBJ1-5; TRBD1 might be the D (5 bases). Germline V lookup: CDR1 MNHEY, CDR2 SVGAGI. The CDR3 has 15 amino acids. V was cut by 0 bases and J by 4 bases, with 10 bases left in between. CDR3 amino acids: CASSYSLEGNQPQHF. CDR3 coding DNA: TGTGCCAGCAGTTACTCGTTGGAGGGGAATCAGCCCCAGCATTTT.

V and J are TRBV10-2 and TRBJ2-7, with TRBD2 identical over 12 bases. The germline V gene has CDR1 WSHSY and CDR2 SAAADI. V was pared by 8 bases and J by 7 bases, with 6 bases of the junction left unmatched. The CDR3 contains 13 residues. CDR3 nucleotides: TGCGCCAGCCTAGCGGGAGGGCCGGGGGAGCAGTACTTC. Its protein product is CASLAGGPGEQYF.

V gene TRBV21-1 combines with J gene TRBJ2-7; the listed D gene, TRBD2, was not tested against the DNA. TRBV21-1 is termed a pseudogene. The CDR3 consists of 16 residues. Here the CDR3 reads CASSNSHSGNSYEQYF. The CDR3 nucleotides read TGTGCCAGCAGCAACTCCCATAGCGGAAACTCCTACGAGCAGTACTTC.

The chain links TRBV19 to TRBJ1-5; no clear D gene. The CDR3 spans 12 residues. Trimming stripped 7 bases from V and 6 bases from J, with 10 bases between. The germline V gene encodes CDR1 LNHDA and CDR2 SQIVND (reference sequence). The CDR3 protein is CASTIGVQPQHF. The CDR3 DNA reads as TGTGCCAGTACCATCGGGGTTCAGCCCCAGCATTTT.

V and J are TRBV10-3 and TRBJ2-2; weak D call: TRBD2 (5 bases). Germline V gives CDR1 ENHRY, CDR2 SYGVKD. Deletions cut 7 bases from V and 4 bases from J, with 13 bases between. The CDR3 spans 14 residues. CDR3 sequence (DNA): TGTGCCATCAATCCGGGAATTAGCACCGGGGAGCTGTTTTTT. Its protein product is CAINPGISTGELFF.

This chain links TRBV18 with TRBJ1-2, with a tentative D call TRBD1 (6 bases). Trimming stripped 0 bases from V and 8 bases from J, with 13 bases between. Germline CDR1 KGHSH, CDR2 LQKENI. The CDR3 consists of 14 residues. The CDR3 sequence: CASSPPGQNEGYTF. CDR3 DNA sequence: TGTGCCAGCTCACCACCCGGACAGAACGAGGGCTACACCTTC.

This clone has just one count. The chain couples TRBV28 to TRBJ1-1; D uncertain. The germline V gene encodes CDR1 MDHEN and CDR2 SYDVKM. Trimming took off 7 bases at V and 1 base at J, with 19 bases between the two ends. The CDR3 covers 16 residues. CDR3 sequence reads: CASTPWSVRGNTEAFF. The DNA for the CDR3 is TGTGCCAGCACCCCTTGGTCAGTGCGGGGGAACACTGAAGCTTTCTTT. Full variable domain (remainder filled in from reference TRBV28 and TRBJ1-1): DVKVTQSSRYLVKRTGEKVFLECVQDMDHENMFWYRQDPGLGLRLIYFSYDVKMKEKGDIPEGYSVSREKKERFSLILESASTNQTSMYLCASTPWSVRGNTEAFFGQGTRLTVV.

The gene calls are TRBV6-1 and TRBJ2-1; 8 positions match TRBD2. The germline V gene has CDR1 MNHNS and CDR2 SASEGT. This CDR3 region has 14 residues. J gave up 5 bases and V 3 bases, and 3 bases lay outside the gene matches. DNA of the CDR3: TGTGCCAGCAGTGATAGCGGGGCCCACAATGAGCAGTTCTTC. This sequence encodes CASSDSGAHNEQFF.

V is TRBV7-3 and J is TRBJ2-7; TRBD1 is a possible D gene (5 bases). This CDR3 has 15 residues. Germline CDR1 SGHTA, CDR2 FQGTGA. Trimming left V 2 bases short and J 5 bases short, with 16 bases between. CDR3 in amino acids: CASSLQGFLPHEQYF. The CDR3 bases are TGTGCCAGCAGCTTACAGGGTTTTCTTCCCCACGAGCAGTACTTC.

The chain employs TRBV19 and TRBJ1-2; D is ambiguous. V lost 5 bases and J 6 bases, leaving 7 bases between the germline ends. The germline CDR1 and CDR2 sequences are LNHDA and SQIVND (reference sequence). This CDR3 region has 11 residues. The CDR3 DNA follows: TGTGCCAGTAGTTTCTCTAATGGCTACACCTTC. Its translation: CASSFSNGYTF.

This chain links TRBV5-4 with TRBJ1-1; no clear D gene. Germline values: CDR1 SGHNT, CDR2 YYREEE (reference sequence). V lost 4 bases and J 1 base, leaving 14 bases between the germline ends. The CDR3 totals 15 residues. The CDR3 DNA follows: TGTGCCAGCAGCCTCTCTCGACGGGGGAACACTGAAGCTTTCTTT. It translates to CASSLSRRGNTEAFF. Drawing the rest from reference TRBV5-4 and TRBJ1-1, the complete variable domain is ETGVTQSPTHLIKTRGQQVTLRCSSQSGHNTVSWYQQALGQGPQFIFQYYREEENGRGNFPPRFSGLQFPNYSSELNVNALELDDSALYLCASSLSRRGNTEAFFGQGTRLTVV.